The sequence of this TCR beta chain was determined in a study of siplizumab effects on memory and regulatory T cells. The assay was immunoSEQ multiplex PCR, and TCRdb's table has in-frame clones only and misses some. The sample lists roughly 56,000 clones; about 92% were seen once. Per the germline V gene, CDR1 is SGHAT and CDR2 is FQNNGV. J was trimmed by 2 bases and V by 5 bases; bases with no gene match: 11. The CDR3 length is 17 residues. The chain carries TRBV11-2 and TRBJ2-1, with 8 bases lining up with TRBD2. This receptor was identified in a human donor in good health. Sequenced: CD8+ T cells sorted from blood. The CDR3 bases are TGTGCCAGCAGCACACCAACTAGCGGCCTAACCTACAATGAGCAGTTCTTC. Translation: CASSTPTSGLTYNEQFF.